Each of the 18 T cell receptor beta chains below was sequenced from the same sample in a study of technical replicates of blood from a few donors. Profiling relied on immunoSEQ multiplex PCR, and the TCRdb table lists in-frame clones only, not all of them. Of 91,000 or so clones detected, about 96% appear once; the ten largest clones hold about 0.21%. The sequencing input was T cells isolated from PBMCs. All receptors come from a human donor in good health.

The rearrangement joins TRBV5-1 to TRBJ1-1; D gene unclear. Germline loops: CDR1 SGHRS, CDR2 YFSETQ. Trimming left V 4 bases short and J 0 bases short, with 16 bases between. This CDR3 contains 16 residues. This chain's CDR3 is CASSPGAARMNTEAFF. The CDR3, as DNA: TGCGCCAGCAGCCCGGGAGCGGCCAGGATGAACACTGAAGCTTTCTTT.

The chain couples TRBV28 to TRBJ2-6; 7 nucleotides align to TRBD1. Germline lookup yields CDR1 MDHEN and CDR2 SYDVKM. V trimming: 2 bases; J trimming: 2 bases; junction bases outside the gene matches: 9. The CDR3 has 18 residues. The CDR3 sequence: CASSLVYRGTTGANVLTF. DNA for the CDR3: TGTGCCAGCAGTTTAGTTTACAGGGGTACGACTGGGGCCAACGTCCTGACTTTC.

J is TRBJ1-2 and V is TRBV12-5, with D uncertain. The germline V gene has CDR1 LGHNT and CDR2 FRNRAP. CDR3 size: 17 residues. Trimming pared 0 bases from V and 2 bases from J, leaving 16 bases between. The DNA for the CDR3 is TGTGCTAGTGGTTTGGTAGTGAGGGCGGAATTCAACTATGGCTACACCTTC. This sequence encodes CASGLVVRAEFNYGYTF.

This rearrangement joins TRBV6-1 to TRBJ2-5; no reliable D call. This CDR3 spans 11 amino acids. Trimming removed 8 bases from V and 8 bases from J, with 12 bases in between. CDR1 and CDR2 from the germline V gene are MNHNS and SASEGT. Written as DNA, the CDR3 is TGTGCCAGCCCAGATTCAGGTACCCAGTACTTC. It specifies CASPDSGTQYF.

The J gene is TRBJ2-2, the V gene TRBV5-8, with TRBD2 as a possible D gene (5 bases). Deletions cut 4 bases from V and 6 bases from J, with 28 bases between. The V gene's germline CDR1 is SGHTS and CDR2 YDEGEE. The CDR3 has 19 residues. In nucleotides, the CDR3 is TGTGCCAGCAGCCCCCATTCCGGGGATCCCCGTTTTCTCGCCGGGGAGCTGTTTTTT. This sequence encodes CASSPHSGDPRFLAGELFF.

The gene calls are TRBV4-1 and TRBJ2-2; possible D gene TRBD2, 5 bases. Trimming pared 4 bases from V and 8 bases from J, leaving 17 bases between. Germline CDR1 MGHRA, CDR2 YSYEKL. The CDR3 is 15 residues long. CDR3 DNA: TGCGCCAGCAGCCTAGCCTCGGGTTCGGGAGGGGAGCTGTTTTTT. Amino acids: CASSLASGSGGELFF.

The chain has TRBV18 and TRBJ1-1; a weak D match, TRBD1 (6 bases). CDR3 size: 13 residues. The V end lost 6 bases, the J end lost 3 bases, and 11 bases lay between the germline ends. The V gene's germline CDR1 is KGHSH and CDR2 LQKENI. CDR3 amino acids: CASSNRADTEAFF. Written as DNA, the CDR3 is TGTGCCAGCTCCAACAGGGCCGACACTGAAGCTTTCTTT.

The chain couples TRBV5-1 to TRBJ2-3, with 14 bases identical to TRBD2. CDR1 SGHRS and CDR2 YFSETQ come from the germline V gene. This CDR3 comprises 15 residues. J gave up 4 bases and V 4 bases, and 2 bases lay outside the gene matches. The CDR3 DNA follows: TGCGCCAGCAGCCCGGGACTAGCGGGGGCAGATACGCAGTATTTT. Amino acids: CASSPGLAGADTQYF.

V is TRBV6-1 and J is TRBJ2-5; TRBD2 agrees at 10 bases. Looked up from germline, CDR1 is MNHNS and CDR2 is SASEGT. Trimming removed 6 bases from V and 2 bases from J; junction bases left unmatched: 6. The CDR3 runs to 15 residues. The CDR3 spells CASSPLAGAQETQYF. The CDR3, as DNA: TGTGCCAGCAGCCCCCTAGCGGGGGCTCAAGAGACCCAGTACTTC.

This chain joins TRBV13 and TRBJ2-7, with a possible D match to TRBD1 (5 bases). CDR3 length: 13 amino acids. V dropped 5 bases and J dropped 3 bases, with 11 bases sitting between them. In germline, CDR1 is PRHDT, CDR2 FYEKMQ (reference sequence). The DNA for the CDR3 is TGTGCCAGCAGCCAGGTAGGGGTCTACGAGCAGTACTTC. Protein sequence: CASSQVGVYEQYF.

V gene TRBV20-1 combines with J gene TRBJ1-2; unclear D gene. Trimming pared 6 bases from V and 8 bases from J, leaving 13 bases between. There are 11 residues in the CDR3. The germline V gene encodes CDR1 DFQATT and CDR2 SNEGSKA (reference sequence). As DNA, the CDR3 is TGCAGTGCAGGACTGACGCGGGGCTACACCTTC. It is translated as CSAGLTRGYTF.

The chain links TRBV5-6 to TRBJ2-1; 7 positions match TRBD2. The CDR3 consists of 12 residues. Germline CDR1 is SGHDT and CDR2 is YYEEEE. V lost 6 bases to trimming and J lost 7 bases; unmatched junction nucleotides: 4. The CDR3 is CASTMGGNEQFF. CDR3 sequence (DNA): TGTGCCAGCACCATGGGAGGGAATGAGCAGTTCTTC.

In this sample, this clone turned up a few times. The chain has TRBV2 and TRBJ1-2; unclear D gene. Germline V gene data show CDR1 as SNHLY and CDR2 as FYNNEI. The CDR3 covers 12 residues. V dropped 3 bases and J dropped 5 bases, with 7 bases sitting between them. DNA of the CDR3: TGTGCCAGCAGTGATCGAGGTTATGGCTACACCTTC. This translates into CASSDRGYGYTF.

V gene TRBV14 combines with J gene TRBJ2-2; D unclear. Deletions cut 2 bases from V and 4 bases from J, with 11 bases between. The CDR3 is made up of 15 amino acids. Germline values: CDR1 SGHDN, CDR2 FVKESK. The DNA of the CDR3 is TGTGCCAGCAGCCAACTAGTATCGGTCACCGGGGAGCTGTTTTTT. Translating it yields CASSQLVSVTGELFF.

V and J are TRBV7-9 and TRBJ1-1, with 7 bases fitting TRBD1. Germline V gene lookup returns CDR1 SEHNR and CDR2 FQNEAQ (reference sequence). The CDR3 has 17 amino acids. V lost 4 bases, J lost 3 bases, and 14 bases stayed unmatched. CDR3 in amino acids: CASSSRAGGYGDTEAFF. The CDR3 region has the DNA TGTGCCAGCAGCTCGCGGGCAGGGGGTTACGGGGACACTGAAGCTTTCTTT.

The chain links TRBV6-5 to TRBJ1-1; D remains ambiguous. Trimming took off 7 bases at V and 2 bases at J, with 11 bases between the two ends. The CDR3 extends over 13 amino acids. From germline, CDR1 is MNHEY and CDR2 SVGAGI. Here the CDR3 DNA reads TGTGCCAGCAAGGTACAGCCAAACACTGAAGCTTTCTTT. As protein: CASKVQPNTEAFF.

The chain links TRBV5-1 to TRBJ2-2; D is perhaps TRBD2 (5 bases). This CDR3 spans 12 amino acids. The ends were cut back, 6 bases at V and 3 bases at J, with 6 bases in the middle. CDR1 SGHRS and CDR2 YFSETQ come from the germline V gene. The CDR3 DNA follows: TGCGCCAGCATGGGAGACACCGGGGAGCTGTTTTTT. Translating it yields CASMGDTGELFF.

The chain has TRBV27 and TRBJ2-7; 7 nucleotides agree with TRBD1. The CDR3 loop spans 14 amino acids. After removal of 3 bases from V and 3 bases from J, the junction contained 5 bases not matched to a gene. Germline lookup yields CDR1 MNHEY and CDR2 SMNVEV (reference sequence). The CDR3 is CASSFDRAGYEQYF. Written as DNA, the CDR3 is TGTGCCAGCAGTTTCGACAGGGCAGGCTACGAGCAGTACTTC.